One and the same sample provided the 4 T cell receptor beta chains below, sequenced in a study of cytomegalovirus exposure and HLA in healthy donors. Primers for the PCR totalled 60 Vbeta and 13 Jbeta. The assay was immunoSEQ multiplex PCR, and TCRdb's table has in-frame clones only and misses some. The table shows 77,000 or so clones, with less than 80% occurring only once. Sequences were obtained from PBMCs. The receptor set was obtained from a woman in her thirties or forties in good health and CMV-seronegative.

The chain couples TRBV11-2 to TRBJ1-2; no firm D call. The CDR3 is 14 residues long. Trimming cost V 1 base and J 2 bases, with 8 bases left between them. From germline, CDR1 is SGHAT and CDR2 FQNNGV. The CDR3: CASSLVDGNYGYTF. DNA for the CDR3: TGTGCCAGCAGCTTAGTTGACGGGAACTATGGCTACACCTTC.

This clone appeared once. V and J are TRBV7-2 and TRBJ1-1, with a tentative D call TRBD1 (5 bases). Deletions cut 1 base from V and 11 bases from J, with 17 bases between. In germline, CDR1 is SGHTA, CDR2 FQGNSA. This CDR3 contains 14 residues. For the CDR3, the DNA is TGTGCCAGCAGCTTAGAATCACAGGTCGGGGGGGCTTTCTTT. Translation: CASSLESQVGGAFF.

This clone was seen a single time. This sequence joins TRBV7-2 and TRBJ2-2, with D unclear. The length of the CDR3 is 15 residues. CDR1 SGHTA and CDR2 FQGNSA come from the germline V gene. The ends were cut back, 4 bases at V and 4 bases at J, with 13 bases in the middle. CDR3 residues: CASSSPSLFTGELFF. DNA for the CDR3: TGTGCCAGCAGCTCCCCGTCCCTATTCACCGGGGAGCTGTTTTTT.

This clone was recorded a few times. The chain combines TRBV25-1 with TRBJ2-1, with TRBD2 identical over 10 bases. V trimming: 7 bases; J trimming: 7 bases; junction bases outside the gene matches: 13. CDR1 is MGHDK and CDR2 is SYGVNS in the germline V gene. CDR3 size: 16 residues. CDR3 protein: CASTAADLAGVNEQFF. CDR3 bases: TGTGCCAGCACCGCGGCGGACCTAGCGGGAGTAAATGAGCAGTTCTTC. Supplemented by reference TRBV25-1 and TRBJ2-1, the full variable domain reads EADIYQTPRYLVIGTGKKITLECSQTMGHDKMYWYQQDPGMELHLIHYSYGVNSTEKGDLSSESTVSRIRTEHFPLTLESARPSHTSQYLCASTAADLAGVNEQFFGPGTRLTVL.